This TCR beta chain was profiled in a study of early T cells in non-severe SARS-CoV-2 infection. Study as a whole: The study sequenced bulk RNA from unsorted whole blood, with chains unpaired.

This CDR3 has 15 amino acids. CDR1 SEHNR and CDR2 FQNEAQ come from the germline V gene (reference sequence). Trimming pared 2 bases from V and 5 bases from J, leaving 15 bases between. Individual cDNA molecules carried attached unique molecular identifiers. One entry per CDR3 protein, called by TCRdb with MiXCR from the 5' RACE reads. This sample yields 100,000 to 150,000 distinct CDR3 sequences, of which 14% to 15% are seen a single time; roughly a fifth belongs to the top ten. The rearrangement joins TRBV7-9 to TRBJ1-1, with D maybe TRBD1 (6 bases). The sequence was obtained from an adult who was a healthcare worker with PCR-confirmed SARS-CoV-2 infection or an uninfected control (not recorded which). Sequencing used whole blood. The CDR3 region has the DNA TGTGCCAGCAGCTTACTTGCCGGGGGCAGGACTGAAGCTTTCTTT. Translated: CASSLLAGGRTEAFF.